This TCR beta chain was obtained from a study of control samples from healthy donors and cancer patients. The CDR3 totals 12 residues. Germline CDR1 SGHRS, CDR2 YFSETQ. Trimming removed 4 bases from V and 6 bases from J, with 7 bases in between. The assay was immunoSEQ multiplex PCR, and TCRdb's table has in-frame clones only and misses some. The data show approximately 150,000 clones, approximately 94% seen once. Sequencing input: blood. This chain links TRBV5-1 with TRBJ2-2; D is possibly TRBD1 (6 bases). The receptor was derived from a man aged 35 to 55 in good health. CDR3 nucleotides: TGCGCCAGCAGCCCAGGGGCCGGGGAGCTGTTTTTT. This translates into CASSPGAGELFF.